What follows describes a single TCR beta chain. This specimen comes from a study of cytomegalovirus exposure and HLA in healthy donors. The ends lost 8 bases at V and 4 bases at J; junction bases unmatched: 4. This CDR3 contains 13 residues. Germline V CDR1 and CDR2: MNHNS, SASEGT. PCR amplification relied on 60 Vbeta primers (plus 13 Jbeta primers). The protocol was immunoSEQ multiplex PCR, while the TCRdb copy is restricted to in-frame clones and leaves out a portion. Here the sample spans about 120,000 clones, around 85% being singletons. The chain employs TRBV6-1 and TRBJ1-3; 8 positions match TRBD1. The sequence was obtained from a man between 18 and 35 years old in good health and CMV-seropositive. The sequenced material came from PBMCs. Here the CDR3 reads CASHRGGGNTIYF. DNA of the CDR3: TGTGCCAGCCACAGGGGGGGAGGAAACACCATATATTTT.